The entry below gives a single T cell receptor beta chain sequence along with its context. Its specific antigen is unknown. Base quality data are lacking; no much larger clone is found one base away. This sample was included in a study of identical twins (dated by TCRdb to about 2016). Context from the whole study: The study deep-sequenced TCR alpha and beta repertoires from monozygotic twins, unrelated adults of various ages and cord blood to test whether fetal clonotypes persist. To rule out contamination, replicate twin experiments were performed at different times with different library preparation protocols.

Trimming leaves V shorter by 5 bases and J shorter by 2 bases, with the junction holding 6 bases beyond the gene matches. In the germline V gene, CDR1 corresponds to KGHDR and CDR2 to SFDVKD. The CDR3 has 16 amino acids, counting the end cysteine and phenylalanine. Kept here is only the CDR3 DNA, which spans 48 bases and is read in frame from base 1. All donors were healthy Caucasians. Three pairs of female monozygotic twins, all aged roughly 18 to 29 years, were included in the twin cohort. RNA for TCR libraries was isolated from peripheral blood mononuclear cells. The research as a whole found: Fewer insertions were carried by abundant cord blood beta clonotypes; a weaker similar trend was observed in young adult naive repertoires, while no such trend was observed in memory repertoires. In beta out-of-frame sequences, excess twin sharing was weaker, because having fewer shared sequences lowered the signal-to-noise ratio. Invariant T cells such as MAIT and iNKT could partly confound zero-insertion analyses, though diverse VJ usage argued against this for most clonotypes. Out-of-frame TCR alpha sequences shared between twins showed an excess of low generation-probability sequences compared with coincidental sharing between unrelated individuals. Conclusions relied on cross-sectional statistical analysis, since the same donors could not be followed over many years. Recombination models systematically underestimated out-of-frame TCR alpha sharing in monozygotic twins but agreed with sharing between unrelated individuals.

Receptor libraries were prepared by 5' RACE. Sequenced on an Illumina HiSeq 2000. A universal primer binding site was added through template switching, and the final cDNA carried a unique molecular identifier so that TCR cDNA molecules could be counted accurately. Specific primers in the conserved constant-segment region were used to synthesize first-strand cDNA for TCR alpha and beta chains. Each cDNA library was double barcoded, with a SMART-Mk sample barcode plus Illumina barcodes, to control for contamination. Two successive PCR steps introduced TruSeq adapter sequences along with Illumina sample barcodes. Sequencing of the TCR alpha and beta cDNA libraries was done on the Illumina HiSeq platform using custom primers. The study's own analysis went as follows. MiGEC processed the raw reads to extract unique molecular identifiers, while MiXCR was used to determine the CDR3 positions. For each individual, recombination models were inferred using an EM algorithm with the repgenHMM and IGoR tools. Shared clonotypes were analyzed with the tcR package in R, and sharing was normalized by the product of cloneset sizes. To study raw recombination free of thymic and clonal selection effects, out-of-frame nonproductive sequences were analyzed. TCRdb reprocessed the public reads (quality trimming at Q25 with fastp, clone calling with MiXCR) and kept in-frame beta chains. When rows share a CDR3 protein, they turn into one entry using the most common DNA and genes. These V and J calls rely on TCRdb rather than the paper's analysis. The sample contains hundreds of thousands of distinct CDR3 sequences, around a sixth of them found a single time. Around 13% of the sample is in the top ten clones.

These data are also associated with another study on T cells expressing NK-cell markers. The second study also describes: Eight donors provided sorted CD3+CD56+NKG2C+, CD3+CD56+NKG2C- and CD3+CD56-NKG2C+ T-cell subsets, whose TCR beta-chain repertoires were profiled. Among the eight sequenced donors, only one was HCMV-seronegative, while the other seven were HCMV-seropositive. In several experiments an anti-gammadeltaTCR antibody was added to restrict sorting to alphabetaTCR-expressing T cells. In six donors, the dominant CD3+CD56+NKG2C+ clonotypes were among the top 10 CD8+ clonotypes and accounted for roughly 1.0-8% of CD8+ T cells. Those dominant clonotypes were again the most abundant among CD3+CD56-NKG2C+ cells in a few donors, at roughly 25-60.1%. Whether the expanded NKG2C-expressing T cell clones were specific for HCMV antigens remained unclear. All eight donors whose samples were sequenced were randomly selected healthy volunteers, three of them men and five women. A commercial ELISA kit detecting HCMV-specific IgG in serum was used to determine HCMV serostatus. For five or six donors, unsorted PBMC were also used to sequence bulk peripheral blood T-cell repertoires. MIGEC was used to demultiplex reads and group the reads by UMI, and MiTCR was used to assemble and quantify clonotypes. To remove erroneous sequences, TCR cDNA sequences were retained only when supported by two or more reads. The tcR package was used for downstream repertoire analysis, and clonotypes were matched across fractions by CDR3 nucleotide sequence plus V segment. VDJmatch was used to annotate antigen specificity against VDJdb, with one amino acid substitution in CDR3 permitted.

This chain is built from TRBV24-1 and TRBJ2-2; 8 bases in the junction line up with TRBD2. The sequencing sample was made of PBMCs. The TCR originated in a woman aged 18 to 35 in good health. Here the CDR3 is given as CATSAATSVNTGELFF. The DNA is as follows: TGTGCCACCAGTGCGGCGACTAGCGTAAACACCGGGGAGCTGTTTTTT.